This is a list of T cell receptor beta chains from one sample in a study of graft-versus-host responses after intestinal transplantation. Method: immunoSEQ multiplex PCR; TCRdb's copy keeps in-frame clones and lacks some. The sample gives approximately 3,000 clones, roughly a third of which show up once; 6.2% is in the top ten. The sequenced sample was alloreactive CD4+ T cells from a mixed lymphocyte reaction culture, obtained before transplantation. The source of these receptors is a human patient who was an organ donor for intestinal transplantation. Each CDR3 is given with its conserved first and last residue. A D gene is named only where the DNA matches it firmly. The size entry is marked missing in some rows and otherwise reads once, few, many or a size class.

TGCGCCAGCAGCCACCGGGGGAACACAGATACGCAGTATTTT | CASSHRGNTDTQYF | TRBJ2-3 | TRBV4-1 | . | few
TGCAGCGCCGCCCGGACAGGGGGCACTGAAGCTTTCTTT | CSAARTGGTEAFF | TRBJ1-1 | TRBV29-1 | TRBD1 | .
TGTGCCAGCAGCCGTTCCGGGACAGGGGGAACAGATACGCAGTATTTT | CASSRSGTGGTDTQYF | TRBJ2-3 | TRBV7-6 | TRBD1 | .
TGCGCCAGCAGCTTGGTGTCAGTCTCAGGGACCCAGTACTTC | CASSLVSVSGTQYF | TRBJ2-5 | TRBV5-1 | . | few
TGTGCCACCGGACAGACTTCCTATGGCTACACCTTC | CATGQTSYGYTF | TRBJ1-2 | TRBV19 | . | .
TGTGCCAGCATGCGGTTTACTAGCACAGATACGCAGTATTTT | CASMRFTSTDTQYF | TRBJ2-3 | TRBV5-4 | . | once
TGTGCCAGCAGTATCAGGGGGCAAACTAATGAAAAACTGTTTTTT | CASSIRGQTNEKLFF | TRBJ1-4 | TRBV6-5 | TRBD1 | .
TGTGCCAGCAGTGACCGCGGCAGGGGCTACACCTTC | CASSDRGRGYTF | TRBJ1-2 | TRBV28 | . | few
TGTGCCTGGAGTGTAAGGGGATACGAGCAGTACTTC | CAWSVRGYEQYF | TRBJ2-7 | TRBV30 | . | .
TGCGCCAGCAGTAATACCGAGTCCGGGGAGCTGTTTTTT | CASSNTESGELFF | TRBJ2-2 | TRBV5-1 | . | .
TGTGCCAGCAGGTCACTCGTTTTGTCTGAAGCTTTCTTT | CASRSLVLSEAFF | TRBJ1-1 | TRBV28 | . | few
TGTGCCAGCAGCTTAGAGGGACAGGGGATCAAAAACATTCAGTACTTC | CASSLEGQGIKNIQYF | TRBJ2-4 | TRBV11-3 | TRBD1 | few
TGTGCCAGCAGCTCCGACGGGACGGGCTACAATGAGCAGTTCTTC | CASSSDGTGYNEQFF | TRBJ2-1 | TRBV5-4 | . | .
TGTGCCAGCACCTTGATGGGGGAAGACTATGGCTACACCTTC | CASTLMGEDYGYTF | TRBJ1-2 | TRBV5-4 | . | .
TGTGGCGGCATGAACACTGAAGCTTTCTTT | CGGMNTEAFF | TRBJ1-1 | TRBV30 | . | large
TGTGCCAGCAGCTTAGACCCGAGATCTGGAAACACCATATATTTT | CASSLDPRSGNTIYF | TRBJ1-3 | TRBV11-2 | . | .
TGTGCCAGCAGTGCAGGGGAGACCCAGTACTTC | CASSAGETQYF | TRBJ2-5 | TRBV2 | . | medium-sized
TGCGCCAGCAGCCAGAGCAGCCCGAGGGATGAAAAACTGTTTTTT | CASSQSSPRDEKLFF | TRBJ1-4 | TRBV4-1 | . | .
TGTGCCAGCAGTTACTCGGGAGGGCTTGGCTACACCTTC | CASSYSGGLGYTF | TRBJ1-2 | TRBV6-6 | . | few
TGCGCCGGCGCTCCGGGACAGGGGCCCGAGCAGTACTTC | CAGAPGQGPEQYF | TRBJ2-7 | TRBV10-2 | TRBD1 | .
TGTGCCAGCAAAAGACTAGCGGGGGTCAATGAGCAGTTCTTC | CASKRLAGVNEQFF | TRBJ2-1 | TRBV2 | TRBD2 | .
TGTGCCAGCAGTCCGCTAGGACAGGGGACGTATCAGCCCCAGCATTTT | CASSPLGQGTYQPQHF | TRBJ1-5 | TRBV28 | TRBD1 | .
TGCGCCAGCAGCTTGGTGGGACTAGCGGGCTTCAATGAGCAGTTCTTC | CASSLVGLAGFNEQFF | TRBJ2-1 | TRBV5-1 | TRBD2 | .